This TCR beta chain appears in the sequencing data of a study of PD-L1 blockade in urothelial cancer. This sample's time point: peripheral blood 6 weeks after treatment start. The CDR3 has 14 residues. Trimming shortened V by 8 bases and J by 2 bases, and 12 bases separated the two germline ends. Germline-derived CDR1 and CDR2 are LNHDA and SQIVND (reference sequence). Measured with immunoSEQ multiplex PCR; TCRdb has only the in-frame clones, and not every one. The sample consists of around 110,000 clones, around 89% of them appearing once. The source material was PBMCs, sampled around atezolizumab (anti-PD-L1) treatment. The sequence derives from a man in his fifties or sixties with urothelial cancer. The chain uses TRBV19 and TRBJ2-2; perhaps TRBD2 as D (5 bases). The CDR3 bases are TGTGCCAGTGCCCGGGATGCTAACACCGGGGAGCTGTTTTTT. It specifies CASARDANTGELFF. Based on the CDR3 plus reference TRBV19 and TRBJ2-2, the full variable domain is DGGITQSPKYLFRKEGQNVTLSCEQNLNHDAMYWYRQDPGQGLRLIYYSQIVNDFQKGDIAEGYSVSREKKESFPLTVTSAQKNPTAFYLCASARDANTGELFFGEGSRLTVL.